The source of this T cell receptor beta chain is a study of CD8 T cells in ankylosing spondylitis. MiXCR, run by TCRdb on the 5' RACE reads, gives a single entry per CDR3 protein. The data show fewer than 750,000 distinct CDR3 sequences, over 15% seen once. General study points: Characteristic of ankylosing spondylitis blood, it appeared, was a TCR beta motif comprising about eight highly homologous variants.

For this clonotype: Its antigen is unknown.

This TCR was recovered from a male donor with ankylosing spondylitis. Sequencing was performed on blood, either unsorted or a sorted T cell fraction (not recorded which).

DNA for the CDR3: TGTGCCAGCAGCCCCCGGGGACCGACATCCTACGAGCAGTACTTC. Its protein product is CASSPRGPTSYEQYF. The genes are TRBV28 and TRBJ2-7; TRBD1 or TRBD2 may be the D gene (5 bases each). The germline gives CDR1 MDHEN, CDR2 SYDVKM. This CDR3 has 15 residues. The ends were cut back, 6 bases at V and 1 base at J, with 16 bases in the middle.